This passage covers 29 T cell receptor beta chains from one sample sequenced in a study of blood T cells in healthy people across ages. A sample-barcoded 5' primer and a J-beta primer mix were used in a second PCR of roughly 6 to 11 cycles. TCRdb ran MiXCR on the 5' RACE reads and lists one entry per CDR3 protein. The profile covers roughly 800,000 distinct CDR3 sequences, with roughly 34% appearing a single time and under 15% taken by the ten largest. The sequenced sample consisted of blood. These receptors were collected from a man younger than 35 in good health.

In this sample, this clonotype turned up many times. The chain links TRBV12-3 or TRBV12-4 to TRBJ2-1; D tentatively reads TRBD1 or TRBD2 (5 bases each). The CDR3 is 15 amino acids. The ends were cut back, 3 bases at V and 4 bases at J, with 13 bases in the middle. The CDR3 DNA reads TGTGCCAGCAGTTTCGATGGGGGACCATACAATGAGCAGTTCTTC. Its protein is CASSFDGGPYNEQFF.

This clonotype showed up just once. The CDR3 DNA reads as TGTGCCAGCAGTGCCTCGACAGGGCTGGCGGACATCTACGAGCAGTACTTC. Translation gives CASSASTGLADIYEQYF. The rearrangement uses TRBV6-4 and TRBJ2-4; 7 bases line up with TRBD1. The J call may be in error: the DNA end matches TRBJ2-7 better. The CDR3 consists of 17 residues. Germline V CDR1 and CDR2: MRHNA, SNTAGT.

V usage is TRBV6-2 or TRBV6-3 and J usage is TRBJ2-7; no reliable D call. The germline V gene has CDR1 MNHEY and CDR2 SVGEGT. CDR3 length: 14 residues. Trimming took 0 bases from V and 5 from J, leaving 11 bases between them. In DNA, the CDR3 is TGTGCCAGCAGTTACTCGGGCCCTTCGAACGAGCAGTACTTC. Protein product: CASSYSGPSNEQYF.

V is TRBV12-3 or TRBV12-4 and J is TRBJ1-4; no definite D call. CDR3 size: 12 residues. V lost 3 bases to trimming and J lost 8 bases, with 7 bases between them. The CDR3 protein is CASSLGEEKLFF. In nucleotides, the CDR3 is TGTGCCAGCAGTTTGGGAGAAGAAAAACTGTTTTTT.

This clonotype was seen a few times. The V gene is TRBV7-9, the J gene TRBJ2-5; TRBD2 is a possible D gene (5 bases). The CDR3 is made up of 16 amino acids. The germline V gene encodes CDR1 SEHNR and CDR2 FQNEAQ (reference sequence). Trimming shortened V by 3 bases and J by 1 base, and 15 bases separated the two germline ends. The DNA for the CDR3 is TGTGCCAGCAGCTTGGCGTCCACTAGTCCCCAAGAGACCCAGTACTTC. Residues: CASSLASTSPQETQYF.

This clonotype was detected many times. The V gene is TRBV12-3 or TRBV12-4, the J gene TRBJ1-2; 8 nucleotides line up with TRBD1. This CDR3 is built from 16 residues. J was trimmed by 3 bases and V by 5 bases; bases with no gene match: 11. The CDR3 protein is CASSAPSQGADYGYTF. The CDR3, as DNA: TGTGCCAGCAGTGCCCCTTCTCAGGGGGCGGACTATGGCTACACCTTC.

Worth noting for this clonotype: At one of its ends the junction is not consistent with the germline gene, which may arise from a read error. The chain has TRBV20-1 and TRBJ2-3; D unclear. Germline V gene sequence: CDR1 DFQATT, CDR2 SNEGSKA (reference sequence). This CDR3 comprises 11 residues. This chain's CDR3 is CSASARDTRYF. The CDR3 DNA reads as TGCAGTGCTAGCGCCCGAGATACGCGGTATTTT.

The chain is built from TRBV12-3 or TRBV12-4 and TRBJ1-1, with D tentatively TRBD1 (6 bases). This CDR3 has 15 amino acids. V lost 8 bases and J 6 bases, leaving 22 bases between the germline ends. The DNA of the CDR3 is TGTGCCAGCTCCCCGGGGGGCTCGCATGCACCTGAAGCTTTCTTT. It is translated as CASSPGGSHAPEAFF.

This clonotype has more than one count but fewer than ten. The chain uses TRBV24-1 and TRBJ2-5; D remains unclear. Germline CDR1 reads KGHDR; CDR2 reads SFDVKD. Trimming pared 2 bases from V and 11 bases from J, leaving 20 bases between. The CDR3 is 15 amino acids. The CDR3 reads CATSDWGHGVNEQYF. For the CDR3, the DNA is TGTGCCACCAGTGATTGGGGTCATGGGGTCAATGAGCAGTACTTC.

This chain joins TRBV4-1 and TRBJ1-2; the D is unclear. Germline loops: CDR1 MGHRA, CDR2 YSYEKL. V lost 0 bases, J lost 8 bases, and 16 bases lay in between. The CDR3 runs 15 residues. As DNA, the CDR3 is TGCGCCAGCAGCCAAGATCAGGCCTACCCCAGCGGCTACACCTTC. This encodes CASSQDQAYPSGYTF.

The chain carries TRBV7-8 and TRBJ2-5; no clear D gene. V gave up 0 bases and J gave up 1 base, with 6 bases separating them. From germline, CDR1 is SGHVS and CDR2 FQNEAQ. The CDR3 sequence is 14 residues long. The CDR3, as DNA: TGTGCCAGCAGCTTAGCCCGGTTCCAAGAGACCCAGTACTTC. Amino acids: CASSLARFQETQYF.

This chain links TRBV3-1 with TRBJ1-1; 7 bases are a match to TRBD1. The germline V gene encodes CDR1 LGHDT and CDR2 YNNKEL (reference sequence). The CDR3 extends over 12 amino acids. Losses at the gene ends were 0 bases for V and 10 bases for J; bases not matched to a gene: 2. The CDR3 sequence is CASSQDRDRAFF. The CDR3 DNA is TGTGCCAGCAGCCAAGATAGGGACAGAGCTTTCTTT.

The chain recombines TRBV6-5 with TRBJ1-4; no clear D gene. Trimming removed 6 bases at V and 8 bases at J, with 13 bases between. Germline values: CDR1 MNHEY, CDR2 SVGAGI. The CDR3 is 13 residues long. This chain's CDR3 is CASSHGLSEKLFF. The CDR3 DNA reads TGTGCCAGCAGCCACGGACTGAGCGAAAAACTGTTTTTT.

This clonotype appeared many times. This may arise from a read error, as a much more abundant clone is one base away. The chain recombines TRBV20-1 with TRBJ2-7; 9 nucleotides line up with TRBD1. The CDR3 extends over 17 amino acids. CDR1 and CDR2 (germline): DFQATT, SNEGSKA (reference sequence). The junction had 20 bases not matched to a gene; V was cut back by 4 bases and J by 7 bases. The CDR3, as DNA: TGCAGTGCTATGTCTCCTGGGACAGGGAGGACCTACAATGAGCAGTACTTC. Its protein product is CSAMSPGTGRTYNEQYF.

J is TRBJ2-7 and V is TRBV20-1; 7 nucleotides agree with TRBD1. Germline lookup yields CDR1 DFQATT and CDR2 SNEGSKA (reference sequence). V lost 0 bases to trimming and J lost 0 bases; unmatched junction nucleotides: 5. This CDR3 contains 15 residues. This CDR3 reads CSARDLGQSSYEQYF. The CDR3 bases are TGCAGTGCTAGAGATCTGGGACAGAGCTCCTACGAGCAGTACTTC.

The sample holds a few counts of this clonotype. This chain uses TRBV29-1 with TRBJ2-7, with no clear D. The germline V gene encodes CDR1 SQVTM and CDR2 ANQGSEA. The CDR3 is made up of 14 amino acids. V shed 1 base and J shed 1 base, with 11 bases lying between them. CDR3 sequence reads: CSVEVEGSSYEQYF. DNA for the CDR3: TGCAGCGTTGAAGTGGAAGGATCTTCCTACGAGCAGTACTTC.

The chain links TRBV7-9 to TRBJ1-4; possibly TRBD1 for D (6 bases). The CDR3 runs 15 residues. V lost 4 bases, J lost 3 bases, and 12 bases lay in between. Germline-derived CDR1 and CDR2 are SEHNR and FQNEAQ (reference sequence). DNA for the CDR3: TGTGCCAGCAGCTATGGACAGATTCCTAATGAAAAACTGTTTTTT. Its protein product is CASSYGQIPNEKLFF.

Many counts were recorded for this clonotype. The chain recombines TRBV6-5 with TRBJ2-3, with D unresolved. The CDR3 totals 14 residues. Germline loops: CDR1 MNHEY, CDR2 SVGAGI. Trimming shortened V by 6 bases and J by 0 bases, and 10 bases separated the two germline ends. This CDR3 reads CASSRGPSTDTQYF. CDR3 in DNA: TGTGCCAGCAGCCGTGGACCTAGCACAGATACGCAGTATTTT.

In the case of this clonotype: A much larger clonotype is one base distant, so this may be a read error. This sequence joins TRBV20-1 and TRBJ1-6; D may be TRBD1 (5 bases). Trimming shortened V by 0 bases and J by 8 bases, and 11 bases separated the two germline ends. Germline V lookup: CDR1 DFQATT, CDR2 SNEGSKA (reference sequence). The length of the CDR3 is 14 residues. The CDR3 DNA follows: TGCAGTGCTAGAGATCGGGGCCCTGATTCACCCCTCCACTTT. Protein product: CSARDRGPDSPLHF.

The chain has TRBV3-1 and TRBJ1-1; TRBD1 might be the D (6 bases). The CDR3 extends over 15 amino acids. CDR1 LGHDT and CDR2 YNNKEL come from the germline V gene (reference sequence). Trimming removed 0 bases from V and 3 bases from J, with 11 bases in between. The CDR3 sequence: CASSQDVGGDTEAFF. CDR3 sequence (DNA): TGTGCCAGCAGCCAAGATGTAGGGGGTGACACTGAAGCTTTCTTT. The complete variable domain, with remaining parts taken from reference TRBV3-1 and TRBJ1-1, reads DTAVSQTPKYLVTQMGNDKSIKCEQNLGHDTMYWYKQDSKKFLKIMFSYNNKELIINETVPNRFSPKSPDKAHLNLHINSLELGDSAVYFCASSQDVGGDTEAFFGQGTRLTVV.

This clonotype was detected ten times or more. The CDR3 DNA is TGTGCCAGCAGTTCGGGGCTGATCACAGATACGCAGTATTTT. Protein sequence: CASSSGLITDTQYF. This chain connects TRBV12-3 or TRBV12-4 to TRBJ2-3; either TRBD1 or TRBD2 may fit D (5 bases each). The length of the CDR3 is 14 residues. Trimming took off 4 bases at V and 2 bases at J, with 10 bases between the two ends.

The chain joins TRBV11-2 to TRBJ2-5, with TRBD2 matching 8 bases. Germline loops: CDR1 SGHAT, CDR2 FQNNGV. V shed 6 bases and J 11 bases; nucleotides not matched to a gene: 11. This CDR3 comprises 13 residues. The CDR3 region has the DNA TGTGCCAGCAGTCGGCGGGGGGCGCATGAGCAGTACTTC. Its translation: CASSRRGAHEQYF.

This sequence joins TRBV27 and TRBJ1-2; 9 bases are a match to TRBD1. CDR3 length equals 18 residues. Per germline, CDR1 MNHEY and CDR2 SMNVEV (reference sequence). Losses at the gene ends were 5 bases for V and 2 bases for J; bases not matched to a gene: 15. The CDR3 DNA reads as TGTGCCAGCAGTCACCCCACGGGACAGGGCCGGTTCAACTATGGCTACACCTTC. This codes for CASSHPTGQGRFNYGYTF.

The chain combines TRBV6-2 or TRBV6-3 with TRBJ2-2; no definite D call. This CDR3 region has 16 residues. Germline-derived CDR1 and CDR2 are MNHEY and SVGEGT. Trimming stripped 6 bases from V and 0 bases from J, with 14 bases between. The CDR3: CASSRDNHANTGELFF. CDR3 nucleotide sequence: TGTGCCAGCAGCCGAGACAACCACGCGAACACCGGGGAGCTGTTTTTT.

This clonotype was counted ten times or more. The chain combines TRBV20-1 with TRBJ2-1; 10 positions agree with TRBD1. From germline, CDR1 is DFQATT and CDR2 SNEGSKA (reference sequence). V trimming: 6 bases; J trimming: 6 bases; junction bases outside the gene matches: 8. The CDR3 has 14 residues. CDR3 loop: CSALDRGSVNEQFF. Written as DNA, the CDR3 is TGCAGTGCCTTGGACAGGGGGTCGGTCAATGAGCAGTTCTTC.

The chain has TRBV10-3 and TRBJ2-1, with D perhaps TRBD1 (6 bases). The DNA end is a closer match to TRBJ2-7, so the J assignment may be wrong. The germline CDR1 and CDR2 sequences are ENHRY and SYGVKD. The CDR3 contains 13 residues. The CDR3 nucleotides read TGTGCCATCCAGGGGAGCTCCTACAATGAGCAGTACTTC. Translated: CAIQGSSYNEQYF.

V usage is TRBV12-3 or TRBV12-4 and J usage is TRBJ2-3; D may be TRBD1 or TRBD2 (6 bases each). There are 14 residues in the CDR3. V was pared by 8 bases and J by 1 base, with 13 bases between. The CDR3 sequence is CASGPGGRTDTQYF. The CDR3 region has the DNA TGTGCCAGCGGACCTGGGGGGCGCACAGATACGCAGTATTTT.

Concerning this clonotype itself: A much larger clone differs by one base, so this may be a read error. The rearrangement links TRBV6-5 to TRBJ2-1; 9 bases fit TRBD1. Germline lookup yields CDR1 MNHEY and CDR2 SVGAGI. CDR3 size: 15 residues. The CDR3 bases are TGTGTCAGCAGTATGACCGGGACAGGGACCAATGAGCAGTTCTTC. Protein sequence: CVSSMTGTGTNEQFF.

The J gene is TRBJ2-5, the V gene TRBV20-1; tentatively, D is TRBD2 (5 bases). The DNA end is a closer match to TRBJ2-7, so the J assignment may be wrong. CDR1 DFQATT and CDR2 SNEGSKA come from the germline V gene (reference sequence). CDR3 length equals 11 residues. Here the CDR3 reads CSASGGPEQYF. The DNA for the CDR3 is TGCAGTGCTAGCGGAGGTCCCGAGCAGTACTTC.